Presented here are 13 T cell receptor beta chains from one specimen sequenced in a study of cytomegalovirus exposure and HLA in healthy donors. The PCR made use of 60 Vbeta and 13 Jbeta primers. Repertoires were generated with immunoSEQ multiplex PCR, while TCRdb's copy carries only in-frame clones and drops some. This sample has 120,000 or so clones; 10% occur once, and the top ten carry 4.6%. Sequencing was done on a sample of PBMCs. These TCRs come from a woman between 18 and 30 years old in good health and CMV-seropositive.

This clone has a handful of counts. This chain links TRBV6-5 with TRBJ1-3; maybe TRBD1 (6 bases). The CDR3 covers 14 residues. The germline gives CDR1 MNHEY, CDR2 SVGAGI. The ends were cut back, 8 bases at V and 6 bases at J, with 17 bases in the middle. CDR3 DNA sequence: TGTGCCAGCTCAAGGACAGCCACTGCAAACACCATATATTTT. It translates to CASSRTATANTIYF.

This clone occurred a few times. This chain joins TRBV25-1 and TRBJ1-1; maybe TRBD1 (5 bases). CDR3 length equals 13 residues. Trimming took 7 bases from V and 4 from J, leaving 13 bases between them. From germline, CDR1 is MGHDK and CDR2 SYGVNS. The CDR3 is CASMRGKSTEAFF. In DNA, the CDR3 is TGTGCCAGCATGCGGGGCAAGAGCACTGAAGCTTTCTTT.

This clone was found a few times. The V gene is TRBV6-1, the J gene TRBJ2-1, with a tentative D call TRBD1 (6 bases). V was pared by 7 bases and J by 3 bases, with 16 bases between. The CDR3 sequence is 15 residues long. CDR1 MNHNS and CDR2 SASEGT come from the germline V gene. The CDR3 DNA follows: TGTGCCAGCACCGACGGACAGTTCAGCTACAATGAGCAGTTCTTC. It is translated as CASTDGQFSYNEQFF.

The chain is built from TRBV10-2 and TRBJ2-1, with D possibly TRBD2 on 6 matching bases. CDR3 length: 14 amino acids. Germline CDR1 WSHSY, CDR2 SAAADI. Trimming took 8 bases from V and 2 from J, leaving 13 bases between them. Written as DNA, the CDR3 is TGCGCCAGCTCCGATTTAGCGGCCTACAATGAGCAGTTCTTC. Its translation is CASSDLAAYNEQFF.

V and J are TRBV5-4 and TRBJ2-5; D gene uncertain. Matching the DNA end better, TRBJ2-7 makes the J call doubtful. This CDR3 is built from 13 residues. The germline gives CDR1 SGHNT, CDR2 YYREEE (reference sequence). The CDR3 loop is CASSPGRDYEQYF. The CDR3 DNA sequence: TGTGCCAGCAGCCCCGGAAGGGACTACGAGCAGTACTTC.

In DNA form, the CDR3 reads TGTGCCAGCACAATGGGCCCCTACGAGCAGTACTTC. Translated: CASTMGPYEQYF. The V gene is TRBV5-6, the J gene TRBJ2-7; D is unclear. The CDR3 runs 12 residues. V was cut by 6 bases and J by 2 bases, with 9 bases left in between. Germline CDR1 SGHDT, CDR2 YYEEEE.

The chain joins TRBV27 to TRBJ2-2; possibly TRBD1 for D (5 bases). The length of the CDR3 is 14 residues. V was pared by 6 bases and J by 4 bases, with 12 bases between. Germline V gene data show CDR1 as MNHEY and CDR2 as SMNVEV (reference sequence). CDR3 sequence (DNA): TGTGCCAGCAGCCCCGACAGATCCACCGGGGAGCTGTTTTTT. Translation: CASSPDRSTGELFF.

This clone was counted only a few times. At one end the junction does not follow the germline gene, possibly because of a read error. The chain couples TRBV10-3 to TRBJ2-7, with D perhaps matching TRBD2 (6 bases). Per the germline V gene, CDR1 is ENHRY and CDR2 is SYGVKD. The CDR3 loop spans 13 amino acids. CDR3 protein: CAIYESKTKRDFF. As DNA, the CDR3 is TGTGCCATATACGAGAGTAAGACTAAGAGGGACTTCTTC.

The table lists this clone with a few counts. The CDR3: CASSTAKDRRRLAGFFYEQYF. In DNA form, the CDR3 reads TGCGCCAGCAGCACCGCTAAGGACAGGCGGAGACTAGCGGGGTTTTTTTACGAGCAGTACTTC. The chain employs TRBV5-1 and TRBJ2-7, with 11 nucleotides matching TRBD2. There are 21 residues in the CDR3. Trimming removed 4 bases from V and 4 bases from J; junction bases left unmatched: 25. Germline loops: CDR1 SGHRS, CDR2 YFSETQ.

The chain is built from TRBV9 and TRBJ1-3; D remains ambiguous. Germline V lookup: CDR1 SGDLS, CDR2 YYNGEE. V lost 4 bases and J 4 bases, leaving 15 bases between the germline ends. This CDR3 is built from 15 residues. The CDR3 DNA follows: TGTGCCAGCAGCTCCGGGGTCATAGCGGGAAACACCATATATTTT. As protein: CASSSGVIAGNTIYF.

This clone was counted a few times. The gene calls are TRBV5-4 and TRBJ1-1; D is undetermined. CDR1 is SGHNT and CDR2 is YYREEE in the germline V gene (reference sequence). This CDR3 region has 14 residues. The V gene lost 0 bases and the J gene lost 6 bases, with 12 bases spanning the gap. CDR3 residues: CASSLGVEGAEAFF. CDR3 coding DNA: TGTGCCAGCAGCTTGGGCGTAGAGGGAGCTGAAGCTTTCTTT.

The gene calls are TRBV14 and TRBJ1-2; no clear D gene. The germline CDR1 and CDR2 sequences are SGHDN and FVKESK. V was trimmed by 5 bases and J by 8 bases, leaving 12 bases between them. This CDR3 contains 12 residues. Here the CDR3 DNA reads TGTGCCAGCAGCTTTAGGACGGGAGGCTACACCTTC. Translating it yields CASSFRTGGYTF.

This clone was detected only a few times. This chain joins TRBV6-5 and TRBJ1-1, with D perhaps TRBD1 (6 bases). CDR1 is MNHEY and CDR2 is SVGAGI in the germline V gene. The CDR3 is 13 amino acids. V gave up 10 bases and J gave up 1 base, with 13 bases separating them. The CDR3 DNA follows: TGTGCCACCATGGGACACTGGAACACTGAAGCTTTCTTT. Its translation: CATMGHWNTEAFF.